The subject of this entry is one T cell receptor (beta chain). The sample comes from a study of blood T cell repertoires in COVID-19. Per germline, CDR1 MDHEN and CDR2 SYDVKM. J lost 1 base, V lost 5 bases, and 4 bases had no gene match. The CDR3 is 15 residues long. Libraries were prepared by immunoSEQ multiplex PCR; TCRdb keeps only in-frame clonotypes and omits some of them. Among 55,000 or so clones, roughly 85% were seen once, and the ten largest hold 10% to 15%. This receptor was identified in a human donor in a cohort sampled during active COVID-19. The V and J genes are TRBV28 and TRBJ2-7, with 11 bases matching TRBD2. Sequenced input: peripheral blood. The CDR3 reads CASSPGTSGSYEQYF. The DNA for the CDR3 is TGTGCCAGCAGTCCCGGGACTAGCGGTTCCTACGAGCAGTACTTC. The variable domain in full, with the rest retrieved from reference TRBV28 and TRBJ2-7, is DVKVTQSSRYLVKRTGEKVFLECVQDMDHENMFWYRQDPGLGLRLIYFSYDVKMKEKGDIPEGYSVSREKKERFSLILESASTNQTSMYLCASSPGTSGSYEQYFGPGTRLTVT.